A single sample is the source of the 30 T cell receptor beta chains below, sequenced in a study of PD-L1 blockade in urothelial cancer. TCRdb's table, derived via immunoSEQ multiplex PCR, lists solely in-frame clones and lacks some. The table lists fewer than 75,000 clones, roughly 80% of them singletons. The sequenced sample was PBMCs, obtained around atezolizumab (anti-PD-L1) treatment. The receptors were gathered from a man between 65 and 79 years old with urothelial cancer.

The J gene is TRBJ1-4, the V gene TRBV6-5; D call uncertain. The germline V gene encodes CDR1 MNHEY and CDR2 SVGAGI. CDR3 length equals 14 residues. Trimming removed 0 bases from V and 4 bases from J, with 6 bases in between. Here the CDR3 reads CASSYSRVNEKLFF. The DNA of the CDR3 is TGTGCCAGCAGTTACTCGAGGGTTAATGAAAAACTGTTTTTT.

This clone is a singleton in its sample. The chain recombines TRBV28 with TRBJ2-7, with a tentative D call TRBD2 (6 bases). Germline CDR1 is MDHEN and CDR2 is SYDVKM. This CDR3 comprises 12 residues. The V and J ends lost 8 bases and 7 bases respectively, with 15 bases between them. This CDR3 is CASGGTSKEQYF. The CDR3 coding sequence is TGTGCCAGCGGGGGGACCTCCAAGGAGCAGTACTTC.

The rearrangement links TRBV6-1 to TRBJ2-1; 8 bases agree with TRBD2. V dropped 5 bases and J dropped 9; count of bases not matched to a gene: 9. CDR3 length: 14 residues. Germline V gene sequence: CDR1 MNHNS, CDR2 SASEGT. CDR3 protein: CASSPSGTSREQFF. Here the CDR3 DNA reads TGTGCCAGCAGTCCGAGCGGGACTAGTCGTGAGCAGTTCTTC.

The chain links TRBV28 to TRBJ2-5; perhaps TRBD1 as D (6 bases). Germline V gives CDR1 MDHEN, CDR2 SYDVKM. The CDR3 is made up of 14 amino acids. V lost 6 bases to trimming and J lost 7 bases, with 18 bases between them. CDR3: CASSRVQGWGTQYF. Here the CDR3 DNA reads TGTGCCAGCAGCCGAGTACAGGGCTGGGGGACCCAGTACTTC.

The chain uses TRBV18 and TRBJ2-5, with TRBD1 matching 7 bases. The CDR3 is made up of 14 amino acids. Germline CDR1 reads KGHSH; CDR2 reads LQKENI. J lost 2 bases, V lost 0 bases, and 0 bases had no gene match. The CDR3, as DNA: TGTGCCAGCTCACCACCGGGACAGCAAGAGACCCAGTACTTC. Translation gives CASSPPGQQETQYF.

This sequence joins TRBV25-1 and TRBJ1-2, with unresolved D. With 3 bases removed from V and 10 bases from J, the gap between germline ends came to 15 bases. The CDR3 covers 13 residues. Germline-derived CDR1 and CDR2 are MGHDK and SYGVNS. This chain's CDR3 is CASSDPHEVDYTF. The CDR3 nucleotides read TGTGCCAGCAGTGACCCCCATGAGGTTGACTACACCTTC.

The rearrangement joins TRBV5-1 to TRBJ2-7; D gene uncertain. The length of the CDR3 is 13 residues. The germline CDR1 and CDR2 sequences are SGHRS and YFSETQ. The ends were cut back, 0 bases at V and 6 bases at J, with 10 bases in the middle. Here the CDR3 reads CASSLEQKSEQYF. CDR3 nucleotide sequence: TGCGCCAGCAGCTTGGAACAGAAGAGCGAGCAGTACTTC.

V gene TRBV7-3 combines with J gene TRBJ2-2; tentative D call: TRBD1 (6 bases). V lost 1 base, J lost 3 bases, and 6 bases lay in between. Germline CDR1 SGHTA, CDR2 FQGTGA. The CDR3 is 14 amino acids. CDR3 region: CASSLNRDTGELFF. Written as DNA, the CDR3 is TGTGCCAGCAGCTTAAACAGGGACACCGGGGAGCTGTTTTTT.

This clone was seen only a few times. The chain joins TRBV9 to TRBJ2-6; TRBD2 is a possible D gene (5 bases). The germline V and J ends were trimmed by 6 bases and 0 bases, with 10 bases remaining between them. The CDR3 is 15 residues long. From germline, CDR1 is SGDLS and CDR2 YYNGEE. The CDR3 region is CASKGEPSGANVLTF. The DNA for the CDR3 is TGTGCCAGCAAGGGAGAACCCTCTGGGGCCAACGTCCTGACTTTC.

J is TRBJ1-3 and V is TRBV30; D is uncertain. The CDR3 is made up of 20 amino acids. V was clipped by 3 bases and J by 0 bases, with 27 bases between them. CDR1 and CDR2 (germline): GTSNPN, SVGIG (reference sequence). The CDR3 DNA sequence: TGTGCCTGGAGCCCCGGAGGTATGGCAGCCATGCACCTCTCTGGAAACACCATATATTTT. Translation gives CAWSPGGMAAMHLSGNTIYF.

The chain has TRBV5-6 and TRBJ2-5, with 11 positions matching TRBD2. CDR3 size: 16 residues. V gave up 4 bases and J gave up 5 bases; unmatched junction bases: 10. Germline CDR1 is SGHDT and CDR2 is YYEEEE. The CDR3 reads CASSRIAGGPRETQYF. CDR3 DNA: TGTGCCAGCAGCCGGATAGCGGGAGGGCCGCGGGAGACCCAGTACTTC.

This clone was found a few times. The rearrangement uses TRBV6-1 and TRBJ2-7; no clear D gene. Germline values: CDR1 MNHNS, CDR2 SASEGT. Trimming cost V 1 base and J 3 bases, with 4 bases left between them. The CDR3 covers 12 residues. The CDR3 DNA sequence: TGTGCCAGCAGTGAAGTCTTCTACGAGCAGTACTTC. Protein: CASSEVFYEQYF.

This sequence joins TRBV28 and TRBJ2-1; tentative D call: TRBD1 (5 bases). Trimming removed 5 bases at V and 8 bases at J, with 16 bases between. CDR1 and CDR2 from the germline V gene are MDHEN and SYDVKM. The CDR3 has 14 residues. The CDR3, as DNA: TGTGCCAGCAGTCCGCAAGGCAGGGCCGATGAGCAGTTCTTC. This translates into CASSPQGRADEQFF.

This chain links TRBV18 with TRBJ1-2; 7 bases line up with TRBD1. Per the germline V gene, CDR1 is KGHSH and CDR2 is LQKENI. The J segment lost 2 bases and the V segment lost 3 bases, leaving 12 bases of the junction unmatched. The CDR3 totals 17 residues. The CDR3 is CASSPLKKTGINYGYTF. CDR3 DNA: TGTGCCAGCTCACCTCTAAAGAAGACAGGGATCAACTATGGCTACACCTTC.

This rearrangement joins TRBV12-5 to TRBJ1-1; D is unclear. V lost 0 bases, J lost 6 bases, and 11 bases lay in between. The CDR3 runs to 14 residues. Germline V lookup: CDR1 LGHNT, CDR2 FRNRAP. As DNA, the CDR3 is TGTGCTAGTGGTTTGGTAATGGGAGCCGCTGAAGCTTTCTTT. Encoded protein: CASGLVMGAAEAFF.

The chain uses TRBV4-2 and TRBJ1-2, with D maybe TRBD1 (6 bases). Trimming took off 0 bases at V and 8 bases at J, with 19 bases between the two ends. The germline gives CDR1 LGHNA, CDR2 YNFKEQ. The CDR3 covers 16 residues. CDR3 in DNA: TGTGCCAGCAGCCAAGAAGGACAGCGTGCTCCTACGGGCTACACCTTC. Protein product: CASSQEGQRAPTGYTF.

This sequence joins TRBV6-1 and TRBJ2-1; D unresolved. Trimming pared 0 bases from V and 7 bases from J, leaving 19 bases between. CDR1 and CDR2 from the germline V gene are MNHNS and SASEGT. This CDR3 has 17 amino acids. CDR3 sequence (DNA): TGTGCCAGCAGTGAAGCGCTCTCTGGTGGAGTAAGGAATGAGCAGTTCTTC. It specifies CASSEALSGGVRNEQFF.

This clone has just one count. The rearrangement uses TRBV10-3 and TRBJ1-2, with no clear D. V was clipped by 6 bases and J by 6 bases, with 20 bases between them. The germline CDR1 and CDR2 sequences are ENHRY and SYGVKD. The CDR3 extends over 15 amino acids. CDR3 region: CAIREFRGSRDGYTF. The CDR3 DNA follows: TGTGCCATCAGGGAATTCCGGGGTTCGAGAGATGGCTACACCTTC.

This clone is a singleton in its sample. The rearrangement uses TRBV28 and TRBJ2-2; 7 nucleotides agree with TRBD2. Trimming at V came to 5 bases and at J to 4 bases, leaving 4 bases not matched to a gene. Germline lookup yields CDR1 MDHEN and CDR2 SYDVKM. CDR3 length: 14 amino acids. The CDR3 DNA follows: TGTGCCAGCAGTCGACTAGCCCGCACCGGGGAGCTGTTTTTT. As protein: CASSRLARTGELFF.

In nucleotides, the CDR3 is TGCGCCAGCAGCTCTGGACTAGCGGGACCGAACACCGGGGAGCTGTTTTTT. Translation gives CASSSGLAGPNTGELFF. The genes are TRBV5-1 and TRBJ2-2; 12 bases match TRBD2. CDR3 length: 17 residues. V shed 3 bases and J 0 bases; nucleotides not matched to a gene: 3. The germline V gene encodes CDR1 SGHRS and CDR2 YFSETQ.

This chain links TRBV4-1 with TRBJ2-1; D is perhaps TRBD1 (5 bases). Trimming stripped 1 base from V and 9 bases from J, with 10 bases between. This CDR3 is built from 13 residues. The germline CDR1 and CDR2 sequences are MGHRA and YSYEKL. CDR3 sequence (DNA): TGCGCCAGCAGCCAAGCCGAAAGGGGTGAGCAGTTCTTC. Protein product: CASSQAERGEQFF.

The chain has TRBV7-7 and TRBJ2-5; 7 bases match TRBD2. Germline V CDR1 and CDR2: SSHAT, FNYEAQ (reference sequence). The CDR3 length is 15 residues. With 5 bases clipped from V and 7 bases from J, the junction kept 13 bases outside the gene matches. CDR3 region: CASSLSASGVGTQYF. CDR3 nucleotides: TGTGCCAGCAGCCTCTCGGCTAGCGGTGTCGGGACCCAGTACTTC.

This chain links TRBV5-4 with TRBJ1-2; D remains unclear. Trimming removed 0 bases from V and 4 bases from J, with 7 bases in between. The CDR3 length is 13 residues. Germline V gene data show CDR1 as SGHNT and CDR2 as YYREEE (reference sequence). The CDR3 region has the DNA TGTGCCAGCAGCTTGGGCAGAGGCTATGGCTACACCTTC. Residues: CASSLGRGYGYTF.

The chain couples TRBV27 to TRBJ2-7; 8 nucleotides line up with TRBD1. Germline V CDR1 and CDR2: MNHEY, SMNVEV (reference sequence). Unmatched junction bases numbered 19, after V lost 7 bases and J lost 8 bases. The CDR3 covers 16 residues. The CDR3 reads CASTLIRGQGLLKQYF. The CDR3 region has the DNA TGTGCCAGCACCTTAATCCGAGGACAGGGACTTTTAAAGCAGTACTTC.

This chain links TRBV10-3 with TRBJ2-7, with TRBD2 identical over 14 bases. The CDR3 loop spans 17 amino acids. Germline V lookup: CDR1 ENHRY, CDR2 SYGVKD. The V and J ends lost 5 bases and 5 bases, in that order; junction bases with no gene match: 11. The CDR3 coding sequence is TGTGCCATCAGTCCCGGGACTAGCGGGAGTCTCAACGACGAGCAGTACTTC. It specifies CAISPGTSGSLNDEQYF.

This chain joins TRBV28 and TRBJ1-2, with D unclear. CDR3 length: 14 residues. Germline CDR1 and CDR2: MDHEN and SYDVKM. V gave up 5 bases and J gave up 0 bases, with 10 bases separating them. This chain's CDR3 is CASSPGGPNYGYTF. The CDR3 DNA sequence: TGTGCCAGCAGTCCTGGAGGGCCTAACTATGGCTACACCTTC.

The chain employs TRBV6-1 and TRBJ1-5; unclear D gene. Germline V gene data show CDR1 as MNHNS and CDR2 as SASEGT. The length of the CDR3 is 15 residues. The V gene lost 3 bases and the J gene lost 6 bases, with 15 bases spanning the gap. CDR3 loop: CASSEMMRDRQPQHF. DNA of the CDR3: TGTGCCAGCAGTGAGATGATGAGGGATCGTCAGCCCCAGCATTTT.

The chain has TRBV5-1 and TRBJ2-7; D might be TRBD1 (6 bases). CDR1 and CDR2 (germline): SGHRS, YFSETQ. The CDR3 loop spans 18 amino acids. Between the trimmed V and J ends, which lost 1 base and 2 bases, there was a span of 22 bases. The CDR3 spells CASSLLFLAQGSTYEQYF. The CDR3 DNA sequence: TGCGCCAGCAGCTTGTTATTCCTGGCACAGGGTAGTACCTACGAGCAGTACTTC. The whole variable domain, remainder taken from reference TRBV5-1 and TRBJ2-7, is KAGVTQTPRYLIKTRGQQVTLSCSPISGHRSVSWYQQTPGQGLQFLFEYFSETQRNKGNFPGRFSGRQFSNSRSEMNVSTLELGDSALYLCASSLLFLAQGSTYEQYFGPGTRLTVT.

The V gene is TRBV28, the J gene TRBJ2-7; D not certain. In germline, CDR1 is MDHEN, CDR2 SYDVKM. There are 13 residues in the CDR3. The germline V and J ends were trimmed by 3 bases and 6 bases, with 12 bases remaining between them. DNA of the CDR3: TGTGCCAGCAGTTTTGGGCCAGTACGCGAGCAGTACTTC. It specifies CASSFGPVREQYF.

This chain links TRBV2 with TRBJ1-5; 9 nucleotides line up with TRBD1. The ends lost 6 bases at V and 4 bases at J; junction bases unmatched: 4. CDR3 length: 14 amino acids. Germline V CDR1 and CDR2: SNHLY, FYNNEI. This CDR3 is CASRGTGRNQPQHF. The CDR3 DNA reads TGTGCCAGCAGGGGGACAGGGAGGAATCAGCCCCAGCATTTT.